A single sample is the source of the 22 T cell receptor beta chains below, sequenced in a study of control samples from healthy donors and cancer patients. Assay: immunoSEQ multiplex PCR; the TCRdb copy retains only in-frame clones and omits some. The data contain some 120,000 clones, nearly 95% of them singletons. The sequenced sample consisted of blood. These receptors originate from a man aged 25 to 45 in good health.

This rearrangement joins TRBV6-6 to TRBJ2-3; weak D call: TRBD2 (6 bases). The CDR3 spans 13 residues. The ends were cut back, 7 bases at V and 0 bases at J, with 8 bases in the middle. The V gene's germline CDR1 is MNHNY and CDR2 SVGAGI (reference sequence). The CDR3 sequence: CASTRGSTDTQYF. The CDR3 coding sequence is TGTGCCAGCACCCGGGGGAGCACAGATACGCAGTATTTT.

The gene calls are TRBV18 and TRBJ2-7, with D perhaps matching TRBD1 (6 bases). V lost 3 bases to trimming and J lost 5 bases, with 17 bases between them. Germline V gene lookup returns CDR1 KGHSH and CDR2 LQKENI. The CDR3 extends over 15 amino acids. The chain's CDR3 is CASSPAQGLGNEQYF. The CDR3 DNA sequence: TGTGCCAGCTCACCCGCACAGGGCCTTGGAAACGAGCAGTACTTC.

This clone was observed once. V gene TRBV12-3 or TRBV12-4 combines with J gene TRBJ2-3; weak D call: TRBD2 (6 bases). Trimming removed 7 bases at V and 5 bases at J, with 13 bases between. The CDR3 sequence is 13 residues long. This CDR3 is CASTGDPIDTQYF. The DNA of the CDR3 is TGTGCCAGCACGGGAGACCCCATAGATACGCAGTATTTT.

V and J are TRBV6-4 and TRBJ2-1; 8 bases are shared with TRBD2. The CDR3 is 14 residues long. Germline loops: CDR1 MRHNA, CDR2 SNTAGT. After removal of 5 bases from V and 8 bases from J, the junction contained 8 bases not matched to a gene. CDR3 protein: CASSSGGRGHEQFF. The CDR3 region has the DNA TGTGCCAGCAGTAGCGGGGGACGGGGACATGAGCAGTTCTTC.

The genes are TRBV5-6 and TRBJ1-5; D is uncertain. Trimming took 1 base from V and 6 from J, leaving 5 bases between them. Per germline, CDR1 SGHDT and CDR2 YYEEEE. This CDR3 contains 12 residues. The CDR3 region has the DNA TGTGCCAGCAGCTTGCGGTTTCAGCCCCAGCATTTT. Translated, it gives CASSLRFQPQHF.

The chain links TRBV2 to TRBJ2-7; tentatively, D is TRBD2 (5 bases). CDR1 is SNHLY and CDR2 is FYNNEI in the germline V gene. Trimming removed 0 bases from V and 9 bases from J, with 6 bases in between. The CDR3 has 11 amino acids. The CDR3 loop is CASSEASGQYV. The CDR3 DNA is TGTGCCAGCAGTGAAGCAAGCGGGCAGTACGTC.

CDR3 in amino acids: CASSGFSGTMNTEAFF. Written as DNA, the CDR3 is TGTGCCAGCAGTGGATTCTCCGGGACAATGAACACTGAAGCTTTCTTT. The V gene is TRBV27, the J gene TRBJ1-1; tentative D call: TRBD1 (6 bases). Germline-derived CDR1 and CDR2 are MNHEY and SMNVEV (reference sequence). This CDR3 is built from 16 residues. Trimming cost V 5 bases and J 0 bases, with 16 bases left between them.

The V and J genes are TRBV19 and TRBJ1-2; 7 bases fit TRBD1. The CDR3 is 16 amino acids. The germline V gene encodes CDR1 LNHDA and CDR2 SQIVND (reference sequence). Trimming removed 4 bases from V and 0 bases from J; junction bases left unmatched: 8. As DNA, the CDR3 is TGTGCCAGTAGTAGAAACTTCGGGACAGCTAACTATGGCTACACCTTC. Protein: CASSRNFGTANYGYTF.

CDR3 loop: CASSFGQTQETQYF. The CDR3 DNA follows: TGTGCCAGCAGCTTCGGTCAGACCCAAGAGACCCAGTACTTC. This sequence joins TRBV5-4 and TRBJ2-5; no clear D gene. Trimming left V 2 bases short and J 1 base short, with 9 bases between. Germline assignment: CDR1 SGHNT and CDR2 YYREEE (reference sequence). The CDR3 has 14 amino acids. The whole variable domain, filled in from reference TRBV5-4 and TRBJ2-5, reads ETGVTQSPTHLIKTRGQQVTLRCSSQSGHNTVSWYQQALGQGPQFIFQYYREEENGRGNFPPRFSGLQFPNYSSELNVNALELDDSALYLCASSFGQTQETQYFGPGTRLLVL.

Written as DNA, the CDR3 is TGCGCCAGCAGCCTCAGGACAGGGGTCTACTCTGGCTACACCTTC. Amino acids: CASSLRTGVYSGYTF. The V call is TRBV5-1, the J call TRBJ1-2; 9 bases fit TRBD1. Trimming cost V 4 bases and J 7 bases; bases outside gene matches: 11. In germline, CDR1 is SGHRS, CDR2 YFSETQ. CDR3 size: 15 residues.

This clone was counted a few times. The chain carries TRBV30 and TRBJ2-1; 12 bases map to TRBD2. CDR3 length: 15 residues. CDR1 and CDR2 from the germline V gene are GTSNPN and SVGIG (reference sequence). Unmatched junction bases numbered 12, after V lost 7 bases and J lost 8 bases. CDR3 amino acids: CASTRRLAGGDEQFF. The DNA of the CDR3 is TGTGCCTCAACACGGAGGCTAGCGGGGGGGGATGAGCAGTTCTTC.

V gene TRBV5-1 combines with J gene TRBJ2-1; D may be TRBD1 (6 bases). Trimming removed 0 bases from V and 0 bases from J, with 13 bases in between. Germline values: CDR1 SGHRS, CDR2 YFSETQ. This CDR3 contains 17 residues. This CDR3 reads CASSLARQVSSYNEQFF. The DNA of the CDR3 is TGCGCCAGCAGCTTGGCCCGACAGGTAAGCTCCTACAATGAGCAGTTCTTC.

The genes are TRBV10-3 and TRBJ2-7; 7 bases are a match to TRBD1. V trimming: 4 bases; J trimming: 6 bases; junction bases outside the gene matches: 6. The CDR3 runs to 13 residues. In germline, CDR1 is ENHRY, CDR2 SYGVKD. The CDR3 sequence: CAISGEDRSEQYF. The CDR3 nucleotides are TGTGCCATCAGTGGCGAGGACAGGAGCGAGCAGTACTTC.

CDR3 sequence reads: CASSLSGTNEQFF. The DNA of the CDR3 is TGCGCCAGCAGTCTTTCGGGAACCAATGAGCAGTTCTTC. V gene TRBV10-2 combines with J gene TRBJ2-1, with D possibly being TRBD2 (5 bases). The CDR3 is 13 residues long. With 5 bases removed from V and 6 bases from J, the gap between germline ends came to 11 bases. In germline, CDR1 is WSHSY, CDR2 SAAADI.

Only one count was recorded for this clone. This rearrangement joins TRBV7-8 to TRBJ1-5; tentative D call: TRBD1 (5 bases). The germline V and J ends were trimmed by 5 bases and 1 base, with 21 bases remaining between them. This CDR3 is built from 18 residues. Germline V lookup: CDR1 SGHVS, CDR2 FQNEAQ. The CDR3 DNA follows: TGTGCCAGCAGCCCTATCTATGGGACGGCGACCAGCAATCAGCCCCAGCATTTT. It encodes CASSPIYGTATSNQPQHF.

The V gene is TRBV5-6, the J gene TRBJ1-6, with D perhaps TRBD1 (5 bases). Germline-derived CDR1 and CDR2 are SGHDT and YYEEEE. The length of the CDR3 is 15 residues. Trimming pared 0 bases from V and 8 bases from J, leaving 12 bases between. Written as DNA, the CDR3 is TGTGCCAGCAGCTTGGTACAGGCCCTGCATTCACCCCTCCACTTT. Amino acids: CASSLVQALHSPLHF.

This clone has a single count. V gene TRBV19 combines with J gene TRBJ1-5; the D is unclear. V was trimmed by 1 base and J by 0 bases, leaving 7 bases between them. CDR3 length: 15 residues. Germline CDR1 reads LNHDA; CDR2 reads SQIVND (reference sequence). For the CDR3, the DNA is TGTGCCAGTAGTATAGCCAGCCATAGCAATCAGCCCCAGCATTTT. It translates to CASSIASHSNQPQHF.

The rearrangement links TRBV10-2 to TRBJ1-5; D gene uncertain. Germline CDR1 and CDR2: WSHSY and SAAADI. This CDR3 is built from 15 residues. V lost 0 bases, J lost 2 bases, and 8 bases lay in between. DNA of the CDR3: TGCGCCAGCAGTGAGTCCACTGGGGGCAATCAGCCCCAGCATTTT. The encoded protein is CASSESTGGNQPQHF.

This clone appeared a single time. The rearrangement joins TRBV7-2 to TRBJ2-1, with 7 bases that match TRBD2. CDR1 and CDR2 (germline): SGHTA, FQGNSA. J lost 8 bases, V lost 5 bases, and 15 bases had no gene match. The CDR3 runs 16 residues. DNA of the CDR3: TGTGCCAGCAGCGAAAGGACTAGAGCTGTGGGGGATGAGCAGTTCTTC. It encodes CASSERTRAVGDEQFF.

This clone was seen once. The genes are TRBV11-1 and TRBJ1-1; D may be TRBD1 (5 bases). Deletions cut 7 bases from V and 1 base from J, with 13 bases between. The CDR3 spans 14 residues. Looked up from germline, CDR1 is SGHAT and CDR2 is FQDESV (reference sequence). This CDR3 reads CASTSGRTNTEAFF. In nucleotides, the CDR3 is TGTGCCAGCACCTCGGGACGGACGAACACTGAAGCTTTCTTT.

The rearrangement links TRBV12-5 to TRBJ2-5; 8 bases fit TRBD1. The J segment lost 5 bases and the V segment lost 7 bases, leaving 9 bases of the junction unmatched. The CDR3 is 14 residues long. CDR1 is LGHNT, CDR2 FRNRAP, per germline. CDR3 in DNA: TGTGCTAGTGCCCACGACAGGGGCGCGGAGACCCAGTACTTC. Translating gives CASAHDRGAETQYF.

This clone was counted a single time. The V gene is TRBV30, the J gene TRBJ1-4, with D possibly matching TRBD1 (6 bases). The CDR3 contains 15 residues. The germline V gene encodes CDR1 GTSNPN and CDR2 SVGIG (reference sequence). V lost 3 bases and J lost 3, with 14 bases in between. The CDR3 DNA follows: TGTGCCTGGAGAGATTTGGGGGCACCTAATGAAAAACTGTTTTTT. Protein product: CAWRDLGAPNEKLFF.